The 17 T cell receptor beta chains below come from one sample, sequenced in a study of T cells expressing NK-cell markers. For each CDR3 protein, TCRdb gives one entry from its re-call of the 5' RACE reads, without DNA. The listing records 300,000 to 500,000 distinct CDR3 sequences. The sample was blood T cells: a sorted CD56 or NKG2C T cell subset, CD4+ or CD8+ T cells, or bulk PBMC T cells (not recorded which). The receptors were sampled from a woman in her 50s in good health.

The chain links TRBV11-2 to TRBJ1-2. Looked up from germline, CDR1 is SGHAT and CDR2 is FQNNGV. The CDR3 sequence is 14 residues long. The CDR3 loop is CASSLDREYYGYTF.

The chain joins TRBV27 to TRBJ2-3; checking the TCRdb D call of TRBD1 is not possible without DNA. Germline V gene sequence: CDR1 MNHEY, CDR2 SMNVEV (reference sequence). This CDR3 has 15 residues. CDR3: CASSLSPGGADTQYF.

The rearrangement uses TRBV19 and TRBJ2-2; the TCRdb D gene call, TRBD1, has no DNA to confirm it. CDR3 length: 17 residues. Germline CDR1 is LNHDA and CDR2 is SQIVND (reference sequence). This chain's CDR3 is CASSTLGTKMNTGELFF.

V is TRBV30 and J is TRBJ1-2; there is no DNA to check the TCRdb D call of TRBD1. This CDR3 has 14 amino acids. The germline V gene encodes CDR1 GTSNPN and CDR2 SVGIG (reference sequence). CDR3 sequence: CAWSVSQGQSGYTF.

The genes are TRBV28 and TRBJ2-3. This CDR3 has 12 amino acids. The germline V gene encodes CDR1 MDHEN and CDR2 SYDVKM. The CDR3 sequence is CASTLNTDTQYF.

The rearrangement joins TRBV29-1 to TRBJ1-1. This CDR3 is built from 13 residues. CDR1 is SQVTM, CDR2 ANQGSEA, per germline. The CDR3 here is CSVDTAMNTEAFF.

This chain uses TRBV4-1 with TRBJ2-3; the D call from TCRdb, TRBD2, cannot be confirmed without DNA. The CDR3 runs 16 residues. CDR1 MGHRA and CDR2 YSYEKL come from the germline V gene. The CDR3 loop is CASSQVLRVSTDTQYF.

The chain is built from TRBV7-9 and TRBJ2-5; TCRdb calls TRBD1, which cannot be checked without DNA. CDR3 length equals 14 residues. In germline, CDR1 is SEHNR, CDR2 FQNEAQ (reference sequence). This CDR3 reads CASADRLLGETQYF.

V is TRBV12-3 or TRBV12-4 and J is TRBJ2-3; TCRdb names TRBD1, which stays unverified in the absence of DNA. CDR3 size: 14 residues. The CDR3 loop reads CASTADRVPDTQYF.

The chain combines TRBV12-3 or TRBV12-4 with TRBJ2-2; TCRdb proposes TRBD1, but this gene call is untestable without DNA. The CDR3 extends over 17 amino acids. This CDR3 reads CASSLAPGQGWTGELFF.

The chain employs TRBV3-1 and TRBJ2-4; the D gene TCRdb calls, TRBD2, cannot be checked with no DNA. Germline loops: CDR1 LGHDT, CDR2 YNNKEL (reference sequence). The CDR3 runs to 19 residues. CDR3 in amino acids: CASSQDRRLAGVRGNIQYF.

The chain carries TRBV20-1 and TRBJ2-2; TCRdb selects TRBD2, and the lack of DNA leaves this call unchecked. The V gene's germline CDR1 is DFQATT and CDR2 SNEGSKA (reference sequence). This CDR3 contains 14 residues. The CDR3 sequence is CSALEEASSGELFF.

The chain combines TRBV6-5 with TRBJ2-3; lacking DNA, the TRBD2 call made by TCRdb goes unchecked. This CDR3 spans 16 amino acids. Germline V gives CDR1 MNHEY, CDR2 SVGAGI. The CDR3 reads CASSYSASGITDTQYF.

V gene TRBV25-1 combines with J gene TRBJ2-3; lacking DNA, the TRBD2 call made by TCRdb goes unchecked. CDR1 is MGHDK and CDR2 is SYGVNS in the germline V gene. This CDR3 contains 17 residues. Here the CDR3 reads CASSITSGGRAPDTQYF.

The rearrangement joins TRBV27 to TRBJ2-2; TCRdb gives TRBD2 as the D gene, but with no DNA this cannot be confirmed. CDR1 and CDR2 from the germline V gene are MNHEY and SMNVEV (reference sequence). This CDR3 contains 14 residues. CDR3 protein: CASSDSPITGELFF.

The chain is built from TRBV12-3 or TRBV12-4 and TRBJ2-6. There are 14 residues in the CDR3. CDR3: CASSDSSGANVLTF.

The rearrangement joins TRBV5-1 to TRBJ2-5; TCRdb returns TRBD2, unconfirmable since there is no DNA. CDR3 length equals 15 residues. The germline gives CDR1 SGHRS, CDR2 YFSETQ. This CDR3 is CATKRGAGLQETQYF.